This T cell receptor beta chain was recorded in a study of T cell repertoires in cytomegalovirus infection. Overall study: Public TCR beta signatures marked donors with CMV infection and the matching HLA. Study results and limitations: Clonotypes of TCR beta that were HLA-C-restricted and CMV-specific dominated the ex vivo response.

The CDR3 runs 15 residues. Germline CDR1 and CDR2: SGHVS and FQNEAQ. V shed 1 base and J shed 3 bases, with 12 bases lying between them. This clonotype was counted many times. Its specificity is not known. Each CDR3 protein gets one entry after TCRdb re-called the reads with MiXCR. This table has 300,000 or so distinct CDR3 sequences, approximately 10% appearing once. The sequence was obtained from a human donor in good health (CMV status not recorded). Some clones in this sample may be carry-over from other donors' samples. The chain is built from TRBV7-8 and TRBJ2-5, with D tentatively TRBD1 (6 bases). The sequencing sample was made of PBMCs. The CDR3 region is CASSLGTGLEETQYF. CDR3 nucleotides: TGTGCCAGCAGCTTAGGCACAGGGCTGGAAGAGACCCAGTACTTC. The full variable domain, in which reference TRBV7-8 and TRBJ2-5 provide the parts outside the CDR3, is GAGVSQSPRYKVAKRGQDVALRCDPISGHVSLFWYQQALGQGPEFLTYFQNEAQLDKSGLPSDRFFAERPEGSVSTLKIQRTQQEDSAVYLCASSLGTGLEETQYFGPGTRLLVL.